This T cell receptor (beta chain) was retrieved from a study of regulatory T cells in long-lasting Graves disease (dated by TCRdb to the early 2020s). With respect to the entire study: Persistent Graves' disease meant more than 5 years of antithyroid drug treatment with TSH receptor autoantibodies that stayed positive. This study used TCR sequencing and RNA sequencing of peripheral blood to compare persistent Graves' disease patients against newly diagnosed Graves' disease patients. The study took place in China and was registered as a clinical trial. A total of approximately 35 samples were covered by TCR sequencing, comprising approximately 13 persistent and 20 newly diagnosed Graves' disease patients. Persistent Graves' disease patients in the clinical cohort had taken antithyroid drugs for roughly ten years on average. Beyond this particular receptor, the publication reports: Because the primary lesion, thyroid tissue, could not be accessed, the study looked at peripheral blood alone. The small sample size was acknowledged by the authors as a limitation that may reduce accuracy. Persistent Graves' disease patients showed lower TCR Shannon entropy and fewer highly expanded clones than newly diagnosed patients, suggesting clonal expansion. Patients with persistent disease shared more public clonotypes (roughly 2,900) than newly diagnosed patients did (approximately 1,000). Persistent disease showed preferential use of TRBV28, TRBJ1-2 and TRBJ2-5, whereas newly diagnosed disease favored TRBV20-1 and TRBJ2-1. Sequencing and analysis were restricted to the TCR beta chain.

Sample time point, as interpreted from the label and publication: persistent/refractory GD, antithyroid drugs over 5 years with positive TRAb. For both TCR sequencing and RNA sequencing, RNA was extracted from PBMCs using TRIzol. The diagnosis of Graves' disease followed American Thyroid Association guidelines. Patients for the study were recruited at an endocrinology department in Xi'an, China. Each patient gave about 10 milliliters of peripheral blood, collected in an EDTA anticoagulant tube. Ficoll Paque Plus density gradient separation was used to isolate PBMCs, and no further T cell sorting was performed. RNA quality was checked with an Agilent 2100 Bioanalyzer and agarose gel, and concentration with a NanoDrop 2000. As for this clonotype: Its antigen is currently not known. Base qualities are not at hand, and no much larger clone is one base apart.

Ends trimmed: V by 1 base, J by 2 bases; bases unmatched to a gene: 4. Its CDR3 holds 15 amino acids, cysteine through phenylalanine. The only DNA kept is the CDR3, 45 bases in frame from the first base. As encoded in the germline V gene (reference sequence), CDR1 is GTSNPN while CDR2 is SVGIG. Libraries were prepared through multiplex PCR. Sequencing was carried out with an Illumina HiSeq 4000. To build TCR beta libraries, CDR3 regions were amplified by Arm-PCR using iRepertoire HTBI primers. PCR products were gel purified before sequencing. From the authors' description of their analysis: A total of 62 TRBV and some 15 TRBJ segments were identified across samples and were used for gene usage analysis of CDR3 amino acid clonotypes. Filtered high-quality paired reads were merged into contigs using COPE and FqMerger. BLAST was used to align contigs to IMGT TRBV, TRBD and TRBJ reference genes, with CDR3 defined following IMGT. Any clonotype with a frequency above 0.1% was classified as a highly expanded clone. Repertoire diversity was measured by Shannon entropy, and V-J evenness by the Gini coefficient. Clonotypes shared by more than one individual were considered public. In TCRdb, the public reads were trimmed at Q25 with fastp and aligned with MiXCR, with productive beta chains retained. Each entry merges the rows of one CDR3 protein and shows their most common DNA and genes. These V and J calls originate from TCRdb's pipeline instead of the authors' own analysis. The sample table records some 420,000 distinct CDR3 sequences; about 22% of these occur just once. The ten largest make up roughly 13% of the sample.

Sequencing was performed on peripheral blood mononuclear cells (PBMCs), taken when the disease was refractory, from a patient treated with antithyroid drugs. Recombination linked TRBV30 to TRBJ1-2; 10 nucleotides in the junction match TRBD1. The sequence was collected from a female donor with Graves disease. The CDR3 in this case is CAWSADRGTNYGYTF. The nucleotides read TGTGCCTGGAGTGCGGACAGGGGGACCAACTATGGCTACACCTTC.